These 24 T cell receptor beta chains share one sample of origin, sequenced in a study of blood T cell repertoires in COVID-19. The repertoire was sequenced with immunoSEQ multiplex PCR; TCRdb's copy has only in-frame clones and lacks some. The table records about 270,000 clones, approximately 85% of them present only once. Sequenced material: PBMCs or T cells enriched from blood (not recorded which). The origin of the receptors is a woman aged 50 to 60 with acute COVID-19.

The rearrangement uses TRBV9 and TRBJ2-1, with 8 bases that match TRBD2. The CDR3 has 17 residues. V lost 4 bases, J lost 2 bases, and 11 bases stayed unmatched. Germline values: CDR1 SGDLS, CDR2 YYNGEE. This CDR3 is CASSLGVAGSPYNEQFF. CDR3 nucleotide sequence: TGTGCCAGCAGCCTAGGGGTAGCGGGGAGTCCCTACAATGAGCAGTTCTTC.

The chain uses TRBV6-2 or TRBV6-3 and TRBJ1-1, with D possibly TRBD1 on 6 matching bases. The length of the CDR3 is 16 residues. Trimming cost V 6 bases and J 4 bases, with 21 bases left between them. Germline V CDR1 and CDR2: MNHEY, SVGEGT. The CDR3 sequence is CASSLERGGASTEAFF. CDR3 DNA: TGTGCCAGCAGCCTCGAGCGTGGGGGGGCGAGCACTGAAGCTTTCTTT.

The rearrangement links TRBV6-5 to TRBJ1-2; 12 nucleotides line up with TRBD1. The trim removed 7 bases at V and 8 bases at J, leaving 11 bases unmatched. Germline CDR1 and CDR2: MNHEY and SVGAGI. CDR3 size: 15 residues. CDR3 DNA: TGTGCCAGCACCGTGGGGGACAGGGGGCTTTCGGGCTACACCTTC. Amino acid sequence: CASTVGDRGLSGYTF.

This chain joins TRBV6-5 and TRBJ2-7, with a possible D match to TRBD1 (5 bases). The germline V and J ends were trimmed by 0 bases and 0 bases, with 9 bases remaining between them. CDR1 MNHEY and CDR2 SVGAGI come from the germline V gene. CDR3 length: 15 amino acids. The CDR3 DNA follows: TGTGCCAGCAGTTACTCCTGGGGCACCTCCTACGAGCAGTACTTC. It translates to CASSYSWGTSYEQYF.

Points on this clone: This specimen includes other DNA sequences encoding the same CDR3. The chain is built from TRBV27 and TRBJ1-5; TRBD1 might be the D (6 bases). Trimming took off 3 bases at V and 3 bases at J, with 9 bases between the two ends. The CDR3 runs to 14 residues. CDR1 is MNHEY, CDR2 SMNVEV, per germline (reference sequence). Here the CDR3 reads CASSFRDTNQPQHF. Here the CDR3 DNA reads TGTGCCAGCAGTTTCCGGGACACCAATCAGCCCCAGCATTTT.

This chain connects TRBV9 to TRBJ1-1, with D perhaps matching TRBD1 (6 bases). Trimming removed 0 bases from V and 1 base from J, with 10 bases in between. The CDR3 sequence is 15 residues long. The germline CDR1 and CDR2 sequences are SGDLS and YYNGEE. The CDR3 spells CASSVAQGQNTEAFF. CDR3 coding DNA: TGTGCCAGCAGCGTAGCCCAGGGACAGAACACTGAAGCTTTCTTT.

This clone was detected only once. The gene calls are TRBV5-5 and TRBJ1-6; weak D call: TRBD1 (6 bases). The CDR3 covers 16 residues. Trimming pared 4 bases from V and 7 bases from J, leaving 18 bases between. Germline V gene sequence: CDR1 SGHKS, CDR2 YYEKEE (reference sequence). CDR3 sequence: CASSLGQPLRNSPLHF. The CDR3 DNA is TGTGCCAGCAGCCTCGGACAGCCCTTGAGGAATTCACCCCTCCACTTT. The entire variable domain, with the rest obtained from reference TRBV5-5 and TRBJ1-6, is as follows: DAGVTQSPTHLIKTRGQQVTLRCSPISGHKSVSWYQQVLGQGPQFIFQYYEKEERGRGNFPDRFSARQFPNYSSELNVNALLLGDSALYLCASSLGQPLRNSPLHFGNGTRLTVT.

This chain joins TRBV24-1 and TRBJ2-2, with 8 bases aligning to TRBD1. CDR3 length: 15 residues. V lost 4 bases to trimming and J lost 7 bases; unmatched junction nucleotides: 7. Germline V gene sequence: CDR1 KGHDR, CDR2 SFDVKD. The CDR3, as DNA: TGTGCCACCAGTGAATCGGACAGGGCGGTCGGGGAGCTGTTTTTT. Protein product: CATSESDRAVGELFF.

The rearrangement joins TRBV7-2 to TRBJ1-1, with D unresolved. The germline CDR1 and CDR2 sequences are SGHTA and FQGNSA. The CDR3 totals 13 residues. Trimming removed 7 bases at V and 1 base at J, with 10 bases between. The CDR3 protein is CASKPPGNTEAFF. In DNA, the CDR3 is TGTGCCAGCAAACCCCCGGGGAACACTGAAGCTTTCTTT. Combining the CDR3 with reference TRBV7-2 and TRBJ1-1 gives the whole variable domain GAGVSQSPSNKVTEKGKDVELRCDPISGHTALYWYRQSLGQGLEFLIYFQGNSAPDKSGLPSDRFSAERTGGSVSTLTIQRTQQEDSAVYLCASKPPGNTEAFFGQGTRLTVV.

V gene TRBV11-2 combines with J gene TRBJ1-1, with no clear D. The CDR3 loop spans 17 amino acids. Per germline, CDR1 SGHAT and CDR2 FQNNGV. Trimming removed 1 base at V and 0 bases at J, with 15 bases between. CDR3 in DNA: TGTGCCAGCAGCTTAGTCGGGAAGGTGATCATGAACACTGAAGCTTTCTTT. It yields the protein CASSLVGKVIMNTEAFF.

This clone has more than one count but fewer than ten. The chain is built from TRBV9 and TRBJ1-1; TRBD1 agrees at 10 bases. CDR3 size: 15 residues. Trimming at V came to 4 bases and at J to 4 bases, leaving 7 bases not matched to a gene. Looked up from germline, CDR1 is SGDLS and CDR2 is YYNGEE. The CDR3 DNA follows: TGTGCCAGCAGCTTCGCCGGGACAGGGGCCACTGAAGCTTTCTTT. It codes for CASSFAGTGATEAFF.

J is TRBJ1-5 and V is TRBV27, with unresolved D. Germline lookup yields CDR1 MNHEY and CDR2 SMNVEV (reference sequence). V lost 10 bases, J lost 1 base, and 17 bases lay in between. CDR3 length: 15 amino acids. CDR3 sequence (DNA): TGTGCCACCACGCCATTTGCGTCGAGCAATCAGCCCCAGCATTTT. Protein sequence: CATTPFASSNQPQHF.

The chain uses TRBV30 and TRBJ1-3; a possible D gene is TRBD1 (6 bases). V was pared by 7 bases and J by 3 bases, with 10 bases between. CDR3 size: 12 residues. CDR1 and CDR2 (germline): GTSNPN, SVGIG (reference sequence). For the CDR3, the DNA is TGTGCCTCCTCCAGGGGTGGAAACACCATATATTTT. It yields the protein CASSRGGNTIYF.

The rearrangement joins TRBV10-3 to TRBJ2-7; D might be TRBD1 (5 bases). The CDR3 sequence is 14 residues long. V lost 3 bases to trimming and J lost 4 bases, with 13 bases between them. CDR1 ENHRY and CDR2 SYGVKD come from the germline V gene. This chain's CDR3 is CAISDPKGLYEQYF. The CDR3, as DNA: TGTGCCATCAGTGATCCAAAGGGGCTGTACGAGCAGTACTTC.

This chain connects TRBV13 to TRBJ1-6; perhaps TRBD1 as D (5 bases). The V end lost 6 bases, the J end lost 8 bases, and 17 bases lay between the germline ends. The CDR3 is 15 residues long. Germline values: CDR1 PRHDT, CDR2 FYEKMQ (reference sequence). For the CDR3, the DNA is TGTGCCAGCAGATCCGGTGGGGGGTTTGATTCACCCCTCCACTTT. It encodes CASRSGGGFDSPLHF.

CDR3 in amino acids: CASSVDFLQGEQYF. The CDR3 DNA follows: TGTGCCAGCAGCGTAGACTTCCTTCAGGGCGAGCAGTACTTC. V gene TRBV9 combines with J gene TRBJ2-7; possibly TRBD1 for D (5 bases). Germline CDR1 reads SGDLS; CDR2 reads YYNGEE. The V end was cut by 0 bases, the J end by 6 bases, with 13 bases between. This CDR3 spans 14 amino acids.

The chain employs TRBV5-1 and TRBJ2-7; the match to TRBD1 covers 11 bases. CDR3 size: 16 residues. The V gene end was trimmed by 4 bases and the J gene end by 7 bases; junction bases not matched to a gene: 13. Germline CDR1 is SGHRS and CDR2 is YFSETQ. The CDR3 protein is CASSGGMDRGLGEQYF. The CDR3, as DNA: TGCGCCAGCAGCGGTGGAATGGACAGGGGGCTAGGGGAGCAGTACTTC.

This clone has just a few counts. This rearrangement joins TRBV5-8 to TRBJ2-4; D is possibly TRBD1 (6 bases). Germline CDR1 is SGHTS and CDR2 is YDEGEE. The V gene lost 4 bases and the J gene lost 0 bases, with 14 bases spanning the gap. This CDR3 spans 16 amino acids. The CDR3 sequence: CASSQWTDLAKNIQYF. The CDR3 DNA follows: TGTGCCAGCAGCCAATGGACAGACCTAGCCAAAAACATTCAGTACTTC.

The CDR3 DNA reads TGTGCCAGCAGCACTAGCGGGGGGGTAACCGGGGAGCTGTTTTTT. As protein: CASSTSGGVTGELFF. V usage is TRBV6-5 and J usage is TRBJ2-2, with TRBD2 identical over 13 bases. The germline CDR1 and CDR2 sequences are MNHEY and SVGAGI. This CDR3 comprises 15 residues. Trimming removed 6 bases from V and 5 bases from J; junction bases left unmatched: 3.

This sequence joins TRBV30 and TRBJ1-1; D is perhaps TRBD1 (5 bases). This CDR3 region has 12 residues. Germline-derived CDR1 and CDR2 are GTSNPN and SVGIG (reference sequence). The V gene lost 4 bases and the J gene lost 5 bases, with 11 bases spanning the gap. CDR3 in amino acids: CAWTGGGTEAFF. In nucleotides, the CDR3 is TGTGCCTGGACCGGGGGGGGGACTGAAGCTTTCTTT.

The CDR3 DNA reads TGTGCCAGCCGCTCAGGCGGGGGGGGCACAGATACGCAGTATTTT. This gives the protein CASRSGGGGTDTQYF. The chain combines TRBV28 with TRBJ2-3; 9 positions match TRBD2. V lost 8 bases and J lost 1; bases outside the gene matches: 7. The CDR3 is 15 residues long. CDR1 and CDR2 from the germline V gene are MDHEN and SYDVKM. Combining the CDR3 with reference TRBV28 and TRBJ2-3 gives the whole variable domain DVKVTQSSRYLVKRTGEKVFLECVQDMDHENMFWYRQDPGLGLRLIYFSYDVKMKEKGDIPEGYSVSREKKERFSLILESASTNQTSMYLCASRSGGGGTDTQYFGPGTRLTVL.

The table lists this clone with a few counts. The chain combines TRBV6-4 with TRBJ2-6, with D perhaps TRBD1 (5 bases). The CDR3 sequence is 15 residues long. Germline lookup yields CDR1 MRHNA and CDR2 SNTAGT. V lost 6 bases to trimming and J lost 0 bases, with 9 bases between them. CDR3 in DNA: TGTGCCAGCAGCGAACAGGCCTCTGGGGCCAACGTCCTGACTTTC. This encodes CASSEQASGANVLTF.

The chain uses TRBV7-9 and TRBJ1-4; D remains unclear. Deletions cut 5 bases from V and 6 bases from J, with 4 bases between. CDR1 is SEHNR and CDR2 is FQNEAQ in the germline V gene (reference sequence). This CDR3 has 11 residues. The CDR3 protein is CASSSYEKLFF. CDR3 DNA: TGTGCCAGCAGCAGCTATGAAAAACTGTTTTTT. Full variable domain (rest looked up from reference TRBV7-9 and TRBJ1-4): DTGVSQNPRHKITKRGQNVTFRCDPISEHNRLYWYRQTLGQGPEFLTYFQNEAQLEKSRLLSDRFSAERPKGSFSTLEIQRTEQGDSAMYLCASSSYEKLFFGSGTQLSVL.

The chain employs TRBV4-2 and TRBJ2-7; 10 bases line up with TRBD2. CDR3 length: 15 amino acids. Germline V gene lookup returns CDR1 LGHNA and CDR2 YNFKEQ. With 1 base clipped from V and 3 bases from J, the junction kept 3 bases outside the gene matches. CDR3 nucleotides: TGTGCCAGCAGCCAAGGTTTAGCGGGGGGCTACGAGCAGTACTTC. As protein: CASSQGLAGGYEQYF.